The following is a T cell receptor (beta chain) sequence with its context. The CDR3 contains 13 residues. The ends were cut back, 4 bases at V and 3 bases at J, with 11 bases in the middle. Germline V gives CDR1 SGHDT, CDR2 YYEEEE. This sample is part of a study of cytomegalovirus exposure and HLA in healthy donors. The validation cohort, a group of around 130 subjects, included the donors and was separate from the roughly 670-subject first cohort. Profiling relied on immunoSEQ multiplex PCR, and the TCRdb table lists in-frame clones only, not all of them. The sample records roughly 82,000 clones, about 92% being singletons.

Sequencing used PBMCs. This clonotype originated in a man younger than 30 in good health and CMV-seronegative. The V call is TRBV5-6, the J call TRBJ2-7, with D possibly matching TRBD1 (6 bases). The CDR3 DNA is TGTGCCAGCAGCGTAGGACAGATCTACGAGCAGTACTTC. It translates to CASSVGQIYEQYF.